These T cell receptor beta chains were read from a single sample in a study of T cell responses to AZD1222 COVID-19 vaccine. TCRdb's table, derived via immunoSEQ multiplex PCR, lists solely in-frame clones and lacks some. This sample has over 120,000 clones; around 91% occur once, and the top ten carry about 1.5%. Source: peripheral blood, taken on day 0 of AZD1222 vaccination. These receptors all come from an adult in good health. CDR3s include the opening cysteine and the closing phenylalanine or tryptophan. The D gene is left open where the match is weak. The listing skips clone size in some rows; elsewhere it reads once, few, many or a size class.

v_gene	d_gene	abundance	j_gene	CDR3nt	CDR3aa
TRBV5-1	NA	NA	TRBJ2-2	TGCGCCAGCAGCTTGGGGCAGTCGGGCGGGGAGCTGTTTTTT	CASSLGQSGGELFF
TRBV14	NA	NA	TRBJ2-2	TGTGCCAGCAGCCAAAATGCTGCCGGGGAGCTGTTTTTT	CASSQNAAGELFF
TRBV24-1	NA	once	TRBJ1-2	TGTGCCACCTCCTCCGGGGCGGGTGCCCGATATGGCTACACCTTC	CATSSGAGARYGYTF
TRBV5-3	NA	NA	TRBJ1-6	TGTGCCAGAAGCATACCGGGACGTACTAGCTCCTATAATTCACCCCTCCACTTT	CARSIPGRTSSYNSPLHF
TRBV6-9	NA	NA	TRBJ1-3	TGTGCCAGCAGTTATGAAGTCCCCAGATTACCTGGAAACACCATATATTTT	CASSYEVPRLPGNTIYF
TRBV5-1	NA	NA	TRBJ1-3	TGCGCCAGCAGCTTGGGGTATAGGGCCTCTGGAAACACCATATATTTT	CASSLGYRASGNTIYF
TRBV30	NA	NA	TRBJ1-3	TGTGCCTGGAGCCCCGCGTCTGGAAACACCATATATTTT	CAWSPASGNTIYF
TRBV28	TRBD1	NA	TRBJ2-1	TGTGCCAGCAGGTCAGGGGGCGCCGGCTACAATGAGCAGTTCTTC	CASRSGGAGYNEQFF
TRBV28	NA	NA	TRBJ1-5	TGTGCCAGCAGCACTGAAGATCAGCCCCAGCATTTT	CASSTEDQPQHF
TRBV27	NA	NA	TRBJ1-6	TGTGCCAGCGGAAGGAGCAGTTCACCCCTCCACTTT	CASGRSSSPLHF
TRBV19	NA	NA	TRBJ2-1	TGTGCCAGTAGTACCCGACTGGGATCCTACAATGAGCAGTTCTTC	CASSTRLGSYNEQFF
TRBV21-1	NA	NA	TRBJ1-6	TGTGCCAGCAGCAAACTTAGCGACAGGGGGCGTACTTTGCATTCACCCCTCCACTTT	CASSKLSDRGRTLHSPLHF
TRBV9	NA	NA	TRBJ1-4	TGTGCCAGCAGCGTAGGAACAGGGTTGACTGAAAAACTGTTTTTT	CASSVGTGLTEKLFF
TRBV2	TRBD2	once	TRBJ2-5	TGTGCCAGCAACCCGGTTAGCGGGAGGTCTAGAGAGACCCAGTACTTC	CASNPVSGRSRETQYF
TRBV20-1	NA	NA	TRBJ2-7	TGCAGTGCCCCCATGGCTTCAGAGCAGTACTTC	CSAPMASEQYF
TRBV6-1	NA	NA	TRBJ1-4	TGTGCCAGCAGTGAACAGGGGCTAAGGAAACTGTTTTTT	CASSEQGLRKLFF
TRBV11-3	NA	once	TRBJ2-7	TGTGCCAGCAGCCGAGGGGGCTCCTACGAGCAGTACTTC	CASSRGGSYEQYF
TRBV7-9	NA	once	TRBJ1-1	TGTGCCAGCAGCTTCCTATTTTGG	CASSFLFW
TRBV4-2	TRBD2	NA	TRBJ2-1	TGTGCCAGCAGCCAAGGGTGGCGGACTAGCGAGAGGAATGAGCAGTTCTTC	CASSQGWRTSERNEQFF
TRBV30	NA	once	TRBJ2-3	TGTGCCTGGATCGGGAGCAGCACAGATACGCAGTATTTT	CAWIGSSTDTQYF
TRBV28	NA	NA	TRBJ2-5	TGTGCCAGCAGTTTATTCGGAGGGAAAGAGACCCAGTACTTC	CASSLFGGKETQYF
TRBV7-3	NA	NA	TRBJ2-3	TGTGCCAGCAGCCCGCTAGGGGGGGTCACAGATACGCAGTATTTT	CASSPLGGVTDTQYF
TRBV28	NA	once	TRBJ2-3	TGTGCCAGCAGGTATTACCCAACGCAGTATTTT	CASRYYPTQYF
TRBV3-1/TRBV3-2	TRBD1	few	TRBJ2-7	TGTGCCAGCAGCCAAGGTCTAATGGGACACACAGGGGGCGAGCAGTACTTC	CASSQGLMGHTGGEQYF
TRBV6-4	NA	NA	TRBJ1-1	TGTGCCAGCAGTCGGGCGGTGAACACTGAAGCTTTCTTT	CASSRAVNTEAFF
TRBV6-5	NA	NA	TRBJ1-2	NA	CASSSSKGYTF
TRBV6-5	NA	NA	TRBJ2-7	TGTGCCAGCAGTTACTCGTGGTCCTACGAGCAGTACTTC	CASSYSWSYEQYF
TRBV28	NA	NA	TRBJ1-2	TGTGCCAGCAGTAGCGCAGGAAACTATGGCTACACCTTC	CASSSAGNYGYTF
TRBV24-1	NA	NA	TRBJ1-2	TGTGCCACCGTACCTAACATCGACCGCTCGAGGGCTAACTATGGCTACACCTTC	CATVPNIDRSRANYGYTF
TRBV13	TRBD1	NA	TRBJ2-7	TGTGCCAGCAGCACCGGACAGGGTGGGTACGAGCAGTACTTC	CASSTGQGGYEQYF
TRBV5-1	NA	few	TRBJ2-3	TGCGCCAGCAGCTTGCCCTCTGGCAGTAGCACAGATACGCAGTATTTT	CASSLPSGSSTDTQYF
TRBV10-3	NA	NA	TRBJ1-4	TGTGCCATCAGCACAAACCAGGAGAAACTGTTTTTT	CAISTNQEKLFF
TRBV28	NA	NA	TRBJ1-6	TGTGCCAGCAGTTTCTCCCGGTCCTATAATTCACCCCTCCACTTT	CASSFSRSYNSPLHF
TRBV11-2	TRBD2	NA	TRBJ2-3	TGTGCCAGCAGCCCGGGGGCGCTAGCGGGGCCCCGGGATACGCAGTATTTT	CASSPGALAGPRDTQYF
TRBV9	TRBD2	NA	TRBJ2-3	TGTGCCAGCGGAATCTCTGCGGGAGCCCCCACAGATACGCAGTATTTT	CASGISAGAPTDTQYF
TRBV9	TRBD1	NA	TRBJ1-2	TGTGCCAGCACCGATGGGACAGGGGTCAGCTATGGCTACACCTTC	CASTDGTGVSYGYTF
TRBV19	TRBD1	NA	TRBJ2-6	TGTGCCAGTAGCTCCAGGGGGCCTGGGGCCAACGTCCTGACTTTC	CASSSRGPGANVLTF
TRBV11-2	TRBD1	NA	TRBJ2-1	TGTGCCAGCAGCCTCGATGCGGGACAGGGGGCTTACAATGAGCAGTTCTTC	CASSLDAGQGAYNEQFF
TRBV4-1	TRBD2	NA	TRBJ2-3	TGCGCCAGCAGCCAAGTCGGGCTAGCGGGATGTTATTTT	CASSQVGLAGCYF
TRBV2	NA	NA	TRBJ1-4	TGTGCCAGCAGTGGGGGGGTCCGGACAGAAAAACTGTTTTTT	CASSGGVRTEKLFF
TRBV6-1	NA	NA	TRBJ2-5	TGTGCCAGCAGTGAAGCTCTCGGGCCAGAGACCCAGTACTTC	CASSEALGPETQYF
TRBV11-3	NA	NA	TRBJ2-1	TGTGCCAGCAGCTTAGGGGGGGCCTACAATGAGCAGTTCTTC	CASSLGGAYNEQFF
TRBV27	NA	few	TRBJ1-5	TGTGCCAGCAGGGGGGGCGGGCAGCCCCAGCATTTT	CASRGGGQPQHF
TRBV18	NA	NA	TRBJ2-7	TGTGCCAGCTCACCACCAACTGCTTCCTACGAGCAGTACTTC	CASSPPTASYEQYF
TRBV7-3	TRBD2	NA	TRBJ2-5	TGTGCCAGCAGCTTAAGCGCTAGCGGGTCTCAAGAGACCCAGTACTTC	CASSLSASGSQETQYF